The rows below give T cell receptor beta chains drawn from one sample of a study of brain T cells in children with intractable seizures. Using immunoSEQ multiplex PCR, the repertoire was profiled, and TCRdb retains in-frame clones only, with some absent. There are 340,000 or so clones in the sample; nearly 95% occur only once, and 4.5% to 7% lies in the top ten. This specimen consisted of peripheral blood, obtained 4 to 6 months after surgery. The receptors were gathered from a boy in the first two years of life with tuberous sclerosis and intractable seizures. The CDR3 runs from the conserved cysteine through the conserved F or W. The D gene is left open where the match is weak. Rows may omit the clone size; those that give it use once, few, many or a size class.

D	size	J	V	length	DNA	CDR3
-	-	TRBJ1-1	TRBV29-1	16	TGCAGCGTTGAAGAACTTGTAAGACAGTTGAACACTGAAGCTTTCTTT	CSVEELVRQLNTEAFF
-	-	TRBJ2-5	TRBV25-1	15	TGTGCCAGCAGTGTCCTCGGCTTACTAGGGGAGACCCAGTACTTC	CASSVLGLLGETQYF
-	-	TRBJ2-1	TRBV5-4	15	TGTGCCAGCAGCTTGGCAGGGAGCTACTACAATGAGCAGTTCTTC	CASSLAGSYYNEQFF
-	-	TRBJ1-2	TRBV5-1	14	TGCGCCAGCAGCTTACAGACGGATAACTATGGCTACACCTTC	CASSLQTDNYGYTF
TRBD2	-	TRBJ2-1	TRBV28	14	TGTGCCACCGCGACTAGCGGGAGACGGGATGAGCAGTTCTTC	CATATSGRRDEQFF
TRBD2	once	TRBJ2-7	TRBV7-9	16	TGTGCCAGCAGCTTGGAACAGGGACTAGCGGATCGTCAGCAGTACTTC	CASSLEQGLADRQQYF
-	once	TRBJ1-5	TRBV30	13	TGTGCCTGGAGTGTATTAGGCAATCAGCCCCAGCATTTT	CAWSVLGNQPQHF
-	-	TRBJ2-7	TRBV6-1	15	TGTGCCAGCAGTGAAGGTGGGTTGGGGGTCTACGAGCAGTACTTC	CASSEGGLGVYEQYF
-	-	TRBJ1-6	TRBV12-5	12	TGTGCTAGTGGTTTGGATAATTCACCCCTCCACTTT	CASGLDNSPLHF
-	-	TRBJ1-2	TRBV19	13	TGTGCCAGTAGTATAGACAGCCTCTATGGCTACACCTTC	CASSIDSLYGYTF
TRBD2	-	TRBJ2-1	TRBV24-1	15	TGTGCCACCTCTCGAAGCGGGAGTTCCTACAATGAGCAGTTCTTC	CATSRSGSSYNEQFF
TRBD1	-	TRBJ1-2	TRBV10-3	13	TGTGCCATCAGTGATTACGACAGGGGAGGCTACACCTTC	CAISDYDRGGYTF
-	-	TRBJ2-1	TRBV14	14	TGTGCCAGCAGCCAAGAACCTGTCTACAATGAGCAGTTCTTC	CASSQEPVYNEQFF
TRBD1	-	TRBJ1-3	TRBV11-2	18	TGTGCCAGCAGCTTAGACAGGGGGCGCAGGGGCGGAGGAAACACCATATATTTT	CASSLDRGRRGGGNTIYF
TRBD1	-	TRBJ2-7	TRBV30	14	TGTGCCTGGTGGTCTCCGGGACAGGGCTACGAGCAGTACTTC	CAWWSPGQGYEQYF
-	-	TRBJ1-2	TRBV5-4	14	TGTGCCTACCATATAAGGGGAGATGGGTATGGCTACACCTTC	CAYHIRGDGYGYTF
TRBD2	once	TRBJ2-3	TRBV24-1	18	TGTGCCACCAGTGATTTGAGTACGGCGGGAGGGTCCACAGATACGCAGTATTTT	CATSDLSTAGGSTDTQYF
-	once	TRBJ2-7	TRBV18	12	TGTGCCAGCTCACCGGGCGCCTACGAGCAGTACTTC	CASSPGAYEQYF
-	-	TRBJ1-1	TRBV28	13	TGTGCCAGCAGTTTAGCTCCAGGGTTTGAAGCTTTCTTT	CASSLAPGFEAFF
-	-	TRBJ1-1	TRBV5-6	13	TGTGCCAGCAGCCTCAGGGTGAACACTGAAGCTTTCTTT	CASSLRVNTEAFF
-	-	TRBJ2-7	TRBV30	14	TGTGCCTGGGGCCCGGGCTACCAACCTGAGGAGCAGTACTTC	CAWGPGYQPEEQYF
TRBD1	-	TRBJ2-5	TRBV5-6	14	TGTGCCAGCAGTCGGACAGGGACAAGGGAGACCCAGTACTTC	CASSRTGTRETQYF
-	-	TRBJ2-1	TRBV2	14	TGTGCCAGCAGAAATCCCGAGGGAAACAATGAGCAGTTCTTC	CASRNPEGNNEQFF
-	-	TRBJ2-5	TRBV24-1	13	TGTGCCACCAGTGAAAGGGTAGGAGAGACCCAGTACTTC	CATSERVGETQYF
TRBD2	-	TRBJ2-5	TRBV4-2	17	TGTGCCAGCAGCCAAGGGGGTAGCGGGAGGGCGCAAGAGACCCAGTACTTC	CASSQGGSGRAQETQYF
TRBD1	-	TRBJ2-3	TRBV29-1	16	TGCAGCGTTGAGGGCCAGGGGGTGAATAGCACAGATACGCAGTATTTT	CSVEGQGVNSTDTQYF
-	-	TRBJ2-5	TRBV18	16	TGTGCCAGCTCACCACCGGGGTTAGGCCGAAAAGAGACCCAGTACTTC	CASSPPGLGRKETQYF
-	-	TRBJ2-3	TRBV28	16	TGTGCCAGCAGTTTGGTGGCCAGCTCGAGCACAGATACGCAGTATTTT	CASSLVASSSTDTQYF
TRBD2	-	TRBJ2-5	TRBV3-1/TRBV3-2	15	TGTGCCAGCACTACACTAGCGGGGGGCCGGGAGACCCAGTACTTC	CASTTLAGGRETQYF
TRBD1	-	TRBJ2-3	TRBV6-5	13	TGTGCCAGCAGTAGGGGGCGCAAGGATACGCAGTATTTT	CASSRGRKDTQYF
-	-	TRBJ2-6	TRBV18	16	TGTGCCAGCTCACCAGTGGTGGTGGCTGGGGCCAACGTCCTGACTTTC	CASSPVVVAGANVLTF
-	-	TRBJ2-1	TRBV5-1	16	TGCGCCAGCAGCCGGGGAGCGGAGGACTCCTACAATGAGCAGTTCTTC	CASSRGAEDSYNEQFF
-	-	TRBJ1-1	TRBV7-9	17	TGTGCCAGCAGCTTGCAGGAGGGGGAGGGTGGGAACACTGAAGCTTTCTTT	CASSLQEGEGGNTEAFF
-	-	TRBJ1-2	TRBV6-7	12	TGTGCCAGCATAAAAGGGATCTGTGGCTACACCTTC	CASIKGICGYTF
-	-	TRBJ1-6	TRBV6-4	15	TGTGCCAGCCAGAGCAACCGGGATACCAATTCACCCCTCCACTTT	CASQSNRDTNSPLHF
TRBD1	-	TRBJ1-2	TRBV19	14	TGTGCCAGTATCTCAATCTCGGACAGGGGGGCTAAGACCTTC	CASISISDRGAKTF
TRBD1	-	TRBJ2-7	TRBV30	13	TGTGCCTGGAGGGGGACAGCATCCTACGAGCAGTACTTC	CAWRGTASYEQYF
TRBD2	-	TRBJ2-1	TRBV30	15	TGTGCCTGGAGTGTAGGGACTAGCGGTTACAATGAGCAGTTCTTC	CAWSVGTSGYNEQFF
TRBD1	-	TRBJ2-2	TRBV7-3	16	TGTGCCAGCAGCCCCTTGGACAGGGGAGACACCGGGGAGCTGTTTTTT	CASSPLDRGDTGELFF
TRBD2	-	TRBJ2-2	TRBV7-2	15	TGTGCCAGCAGCACCCGACTAGCGGAAGTCGGGGAGCTGTTTTTT	CASSTRLAEVGELFF
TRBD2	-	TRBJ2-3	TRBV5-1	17	TGCGCCAGCAGCTGGGGGACTAGCGGGATTCAAACAGATACGCAGTATTTT	CASSWGTSGIQTDTQYF
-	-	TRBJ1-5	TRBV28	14	TGTGCCAGCAGTTTATGGCAGGGCAATCAGCCCCAGCATTTT	CASSLWQGNQPQHF